This T cell receptor beta chain originates from a study of control samples from healthy donors and cancer patients. J lost 5 bases, V lost 2 bases, and 7 bases had no gene match. Per the germline V gene, CDR1 is MNHEY and CDR2 is SMNVEV (reference sequence). This CDR3 is 16 amino acids long. Method: immunoSEQ multiplex PCR; TCRdb's copy keeps in-frame clones and lacks some. The sample lists around 53,000 clones; approximately 90% were seen once. This TCR was sampled from a man in his fifties or sixties with head and neck cancer. Sequencing was carried out using PBMCs. The chain uses TRBV27 and TRBJ1-4; TRBD1 aligns across 8 bases. This CDR3 is CASSLKYRDRNEKLFF. CDR3 sequence (DNA): TGTGCCAGCAGTTTAAAGTACCGGGACAGGAATGAAAAACTGTTTTTT.